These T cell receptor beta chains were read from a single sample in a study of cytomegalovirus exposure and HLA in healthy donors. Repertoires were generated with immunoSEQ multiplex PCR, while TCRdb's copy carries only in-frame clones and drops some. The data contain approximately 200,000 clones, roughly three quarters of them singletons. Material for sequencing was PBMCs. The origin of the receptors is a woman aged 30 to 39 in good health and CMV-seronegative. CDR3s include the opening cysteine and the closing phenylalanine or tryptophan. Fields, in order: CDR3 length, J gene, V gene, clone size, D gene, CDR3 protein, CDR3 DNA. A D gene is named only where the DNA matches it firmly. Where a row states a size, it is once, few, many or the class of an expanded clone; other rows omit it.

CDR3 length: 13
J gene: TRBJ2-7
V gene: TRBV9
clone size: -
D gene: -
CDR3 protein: CASSPRGGYEQYF
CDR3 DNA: TGTGCCAGCAGCCCGCGAGGGGGTTACGAGCAGTACTTC

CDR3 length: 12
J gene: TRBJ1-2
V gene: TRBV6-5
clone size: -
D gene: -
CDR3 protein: CACGPSNYGYTF
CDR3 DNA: TGTGCCTGCGGGCCCTCTAACTATGGCTACACCTTC

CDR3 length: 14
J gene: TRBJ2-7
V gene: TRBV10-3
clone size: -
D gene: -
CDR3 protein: CAISGTPTYYEQYF
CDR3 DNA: TGTGCCATCAGTGGGACACCCACCTACTACGAGCAGTACTTC

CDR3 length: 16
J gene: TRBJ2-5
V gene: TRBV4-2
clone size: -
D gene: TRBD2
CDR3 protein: CASSQWGASGEETQYF
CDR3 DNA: TGTGCCAGCAGCCAATGGGGTGCTAGCGGCGAAGAGACCCAGTACTTC

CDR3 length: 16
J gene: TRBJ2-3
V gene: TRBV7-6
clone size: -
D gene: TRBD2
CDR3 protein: CASSRRTSGYTDTQYF
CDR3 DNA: TGTGCCAGCAGCCGCAGGACTAGCGGATACACAGATACGCAGTATTTT

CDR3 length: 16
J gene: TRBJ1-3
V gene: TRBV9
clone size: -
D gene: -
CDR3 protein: CASSAGGGTTGNTIYF
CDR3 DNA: TGTGCCAGCAGCGCTGGGGGGGGGACAACTGGAAACACCATATATTTT

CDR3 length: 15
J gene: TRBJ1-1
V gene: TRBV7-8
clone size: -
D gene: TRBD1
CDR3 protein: CASSLAGTVNTEAFF
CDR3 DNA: TGTGCCAGCAGCTTAGCAGGGACAGTTAACACTGAAGCTTTCTTT

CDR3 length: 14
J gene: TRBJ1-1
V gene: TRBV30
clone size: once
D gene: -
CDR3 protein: CAWTSGQTNTEAFF
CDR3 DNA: TGTGCCTGGACCTCCGGACAGACCAACACTGAAGCTTTCTTT

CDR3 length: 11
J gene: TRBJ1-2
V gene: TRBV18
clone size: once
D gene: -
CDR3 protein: CASSPQGNAAF
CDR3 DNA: TGTGCCAGCTCACCACAGGGGAACGCCGCCTTC

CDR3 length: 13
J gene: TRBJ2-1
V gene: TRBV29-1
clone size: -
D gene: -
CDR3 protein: CSVAPQGTDEQFF
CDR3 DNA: TGCAGCGTTGCCCCCCAGGGGACCGATGAGCAGTTCTTC

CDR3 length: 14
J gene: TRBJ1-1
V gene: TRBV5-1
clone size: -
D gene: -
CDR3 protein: CASSFSTDTTEAFF
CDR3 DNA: TGCGCCAGCAGCTTTTCTACAGACACCACTGAAGCTTTCTTT

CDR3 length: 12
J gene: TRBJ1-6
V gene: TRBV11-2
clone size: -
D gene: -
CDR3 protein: CASSYSSGALHF
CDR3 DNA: TGTGCCAGCAGCTATTCCTCGGGGGCCCTCCACTTT

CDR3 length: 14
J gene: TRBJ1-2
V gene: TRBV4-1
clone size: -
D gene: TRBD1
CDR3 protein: CASSQDTRGRGYTF
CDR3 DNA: TGCGCCAGCAGCCAAGATACTCGGGGCAGGGGGTACACCTTC

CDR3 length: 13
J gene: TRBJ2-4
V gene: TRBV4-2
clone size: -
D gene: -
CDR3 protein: CASSSSPEDIQYF
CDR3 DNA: TGTGCCAGCAGCTCAAGTCCCGAGGACATTCAGTACTTC

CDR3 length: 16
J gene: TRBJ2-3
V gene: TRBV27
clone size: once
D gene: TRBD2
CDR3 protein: CASSVTSGFGTDTQYF
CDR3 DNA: TGTGCCAGCAGTGTGACTAGCGGGTTCGGAACAGATACGCAGTATTTT

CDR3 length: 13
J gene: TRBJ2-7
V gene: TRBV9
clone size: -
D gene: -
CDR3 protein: CASSKHETYEQYF
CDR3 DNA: TGTGCCAGCAGCAAACACGAAACCTACGAGCAGTACTTC

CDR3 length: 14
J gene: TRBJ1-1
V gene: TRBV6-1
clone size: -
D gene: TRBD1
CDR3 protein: CASSFGQVGTEAFF
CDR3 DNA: TGTGCCAGCAGTTTCGGACAGGTCGGCACTGAAGCTTTCTTT

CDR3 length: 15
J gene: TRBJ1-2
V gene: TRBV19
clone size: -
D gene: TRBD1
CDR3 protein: CASSTHSTGPYGYTF
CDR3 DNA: TGTGCCAGTAGTACCCATTCGACAGGGCCCTATGGCTACACCTTC

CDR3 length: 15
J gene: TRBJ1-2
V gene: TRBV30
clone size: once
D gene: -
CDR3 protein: CAWSFPTEYYVGYTF
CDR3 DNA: TGTGCCTGGAGTTTTCCGACAGAGTATTATGTTGGCTACACCTTC

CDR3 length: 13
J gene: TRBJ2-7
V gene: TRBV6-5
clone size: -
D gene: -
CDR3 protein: CASRPVNYYEQYF
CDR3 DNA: TGTGCCAGCAGACCCGTAAACTACTACGAGCAGTACTTC

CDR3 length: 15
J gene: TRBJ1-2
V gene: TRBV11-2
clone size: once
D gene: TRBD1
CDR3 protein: CASSFMQGQGLGYTF
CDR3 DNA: TGTGCCAGCAGCTTCATGCAGGGACAGGGTCTTGGCTACACCTTC

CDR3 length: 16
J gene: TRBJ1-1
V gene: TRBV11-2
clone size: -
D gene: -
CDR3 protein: CASSLVEGGAPTEAFF
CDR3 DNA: TGTGCCAGCAGCTTAGTGGAGGGCGGGGCGCCCACTGAAGCTTTCTTT

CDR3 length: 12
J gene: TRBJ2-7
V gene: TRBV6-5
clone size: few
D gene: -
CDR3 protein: CASRRGYLEQYF
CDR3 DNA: TGTGCCAGCAGACGAGGCTACCTCGAGCAGTACTTC

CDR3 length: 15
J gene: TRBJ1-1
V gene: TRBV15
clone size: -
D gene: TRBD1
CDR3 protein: CATSRQGVWGTEAFF
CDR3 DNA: TGTGCCACCAGCCGACAGGGGGTGTGGGGCACTGAAGCTTTCTTT

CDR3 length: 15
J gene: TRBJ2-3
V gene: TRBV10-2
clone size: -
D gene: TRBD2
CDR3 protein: CASRGVAGGTDTQYF
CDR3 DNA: TGCGCCAGCAGGGGAGTTGCGGGAGGCACAGATACGCAGTATTTT

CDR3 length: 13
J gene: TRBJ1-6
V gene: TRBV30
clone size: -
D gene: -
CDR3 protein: CAWSFDRGSPLHF
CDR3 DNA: TGTGCCTGGAGTTTCGATCGGGGGTCACCCCTCCACTTT

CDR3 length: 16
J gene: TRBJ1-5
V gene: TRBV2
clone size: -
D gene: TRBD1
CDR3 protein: CASGTGAVLSNQPQHF
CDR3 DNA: TGTGCCAGTGGGACAGGGGCGGTCTTGAGCAATCAGCCCCAGCATTTT

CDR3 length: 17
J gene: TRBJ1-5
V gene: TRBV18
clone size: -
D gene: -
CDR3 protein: CASSPEWGRGSNQPQHF
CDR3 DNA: TGTGCCAGCTCACCGGAGTGGGGACGGGGGAGCAATCAGCCCCAGCATTTT

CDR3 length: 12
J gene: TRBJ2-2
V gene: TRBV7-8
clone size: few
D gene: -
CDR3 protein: CASSLGEGELFF
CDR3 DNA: TGTGCCAGCAGCTTAGGCGAAGGGGAGCTGTTTTTT

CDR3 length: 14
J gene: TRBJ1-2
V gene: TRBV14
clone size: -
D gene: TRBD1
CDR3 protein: CASSLDRASRGYTF
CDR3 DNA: TGTGCCAGCAGCTTGGACAGGGCCTCGCGGGGCTACACCTTC

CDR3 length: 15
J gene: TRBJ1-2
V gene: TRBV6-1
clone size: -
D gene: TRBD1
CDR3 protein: CASSEALGQGLGYTF
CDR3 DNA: TGTGCCAGCAGTGAAGCGCTTGGACAGGGGCTTGGCTACACCTTC

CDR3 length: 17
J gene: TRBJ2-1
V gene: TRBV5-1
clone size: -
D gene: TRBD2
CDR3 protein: CASRPGGTSGSAYEQFF
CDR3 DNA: TGCGCCAGCAGACCAGGAGGCACTAGCGGGAGTGCCTATGAGCAGTTCTTC